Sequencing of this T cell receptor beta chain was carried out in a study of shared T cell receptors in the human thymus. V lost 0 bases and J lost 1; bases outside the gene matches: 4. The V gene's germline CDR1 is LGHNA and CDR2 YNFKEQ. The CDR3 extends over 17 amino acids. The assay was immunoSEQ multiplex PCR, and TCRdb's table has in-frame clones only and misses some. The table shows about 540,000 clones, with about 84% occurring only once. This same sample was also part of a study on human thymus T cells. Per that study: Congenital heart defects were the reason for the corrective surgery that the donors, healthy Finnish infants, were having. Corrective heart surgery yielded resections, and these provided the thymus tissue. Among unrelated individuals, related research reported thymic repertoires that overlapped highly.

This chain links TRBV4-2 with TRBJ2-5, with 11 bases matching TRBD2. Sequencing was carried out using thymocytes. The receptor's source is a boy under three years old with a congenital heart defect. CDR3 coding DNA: TGTGCCAGCAGCCAAGATCAGGGACTAGCGGCCCAAGAGACCCAGTACTTC. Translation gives CASSQDQGLAAQETQYF.